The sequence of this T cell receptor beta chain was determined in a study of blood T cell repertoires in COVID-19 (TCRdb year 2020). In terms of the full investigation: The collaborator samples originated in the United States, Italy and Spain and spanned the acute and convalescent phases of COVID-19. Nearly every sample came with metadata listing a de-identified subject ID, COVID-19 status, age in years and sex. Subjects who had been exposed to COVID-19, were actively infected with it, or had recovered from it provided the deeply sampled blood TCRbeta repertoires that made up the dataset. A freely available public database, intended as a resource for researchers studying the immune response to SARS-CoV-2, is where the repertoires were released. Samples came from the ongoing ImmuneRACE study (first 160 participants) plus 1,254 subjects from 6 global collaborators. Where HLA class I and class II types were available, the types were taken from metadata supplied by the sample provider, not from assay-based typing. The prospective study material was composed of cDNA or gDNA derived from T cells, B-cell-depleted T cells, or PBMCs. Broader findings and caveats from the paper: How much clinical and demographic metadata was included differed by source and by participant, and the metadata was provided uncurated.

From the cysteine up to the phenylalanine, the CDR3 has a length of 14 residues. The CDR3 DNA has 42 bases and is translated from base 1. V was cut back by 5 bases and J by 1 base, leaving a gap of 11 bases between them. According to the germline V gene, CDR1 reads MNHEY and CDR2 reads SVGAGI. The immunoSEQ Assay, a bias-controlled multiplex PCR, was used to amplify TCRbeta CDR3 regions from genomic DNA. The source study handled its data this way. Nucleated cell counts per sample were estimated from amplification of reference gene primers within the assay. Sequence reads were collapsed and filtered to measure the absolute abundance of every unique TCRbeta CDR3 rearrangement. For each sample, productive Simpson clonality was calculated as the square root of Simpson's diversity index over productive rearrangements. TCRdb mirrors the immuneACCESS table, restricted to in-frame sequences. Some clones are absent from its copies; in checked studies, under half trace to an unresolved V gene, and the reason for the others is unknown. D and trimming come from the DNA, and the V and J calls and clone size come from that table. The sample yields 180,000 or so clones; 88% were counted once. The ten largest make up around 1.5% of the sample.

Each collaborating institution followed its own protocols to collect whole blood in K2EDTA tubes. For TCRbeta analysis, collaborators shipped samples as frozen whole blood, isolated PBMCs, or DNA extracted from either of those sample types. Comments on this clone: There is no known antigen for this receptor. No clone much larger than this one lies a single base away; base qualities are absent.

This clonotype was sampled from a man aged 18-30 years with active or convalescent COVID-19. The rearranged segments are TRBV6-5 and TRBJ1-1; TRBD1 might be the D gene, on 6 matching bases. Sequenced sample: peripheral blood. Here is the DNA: TGTGCCAGCAGTAACGGACAGACGAACACTGAAGCTTTCTTT. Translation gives CASSNGQTNTEAFF.